This TCR beta chain was recorded in a study of cytomegalovirus exposure and HLA in healthy donors. Study-wide points: TCR beta V- and J-gene trimming, according to a later analysis, was linked to a missense DCLRE1C variant. The presence/absence work took it that sequencing depth was about the same across donors. A later analysis showed that HLA-associated TCR beta chains had undergone more clonal expansion than equally common others. 150 to 200 TCR beta chains were listed as cytomegalovirus-associated.

The V and J ends lost 4 bases and 4 bases respectively, with 10 bases between them. The CDR3 totals 13 residues. The germline CDR1 and CDR2 sequences are MNHNY and SVGAGI (reference sequence). Amplification used 60 Vbeta primers and 13 Jbeta primers. Sequencing used immunoSEQ multiplex PCR; TCRdb keeps in-frame clones, though not all of them. The profile shows over 150,000 clones, around 79% of them singletons. A word on this clone: What it binds is not known.

The clonotype comes from a man between 18 and 35 years old in good health and CMV-seronegative. This chain uses TRBV6-6 with TRBJ1-2; weak D call: TRBD1 (6 bases). Sequencing input: PBMCs. CDR3 protein: CASSSGQTYGYTF. The CDR3 DNA is TGTGCCAGCAGTTCCGGACAGACCTATGGCTACACCTTC.